Listed below are T cell receptor beta chains from one sample, sequenced in a study of T cells in Graves' hyperthyroidism and ophthalmopathy. TCRdb independently ran MiXCR on the multiplex PCR reads; one entry per CDR3 protein. The sample contains under 350,000 distinct CDR3 sequences, 15% to 20% of which appear only once. Sequenced: blood. The receptor source for this set is a woman in her forties or fifties with Graves' hyperthyroidism. The CDR3 runs from the conserved cysteine through the conserved F or W. Each record gives: clone size, V gene, D gene, J gene, CDR3 protein, CDR3 DNA. A D gene is named only where the DNA matches it firmly. Clone size is not always given. Where it is, it says once, few, many or a class for expanded clones.

clone_size: many; v_call: TRBV20-1; d_call: TRBD1; j_call: TRBJ1-2; cdr3_aa: CRGLDREGISYGYTF; cdr3_nt: TGCAGGGGACTGGACAGGGAAGGTATAAGCTATGGCTACACCTTC
clone_size: many; v_call: TRBV7-8; d_call: NA; j_call: TRBJ1-2; cdr3_aa: CASSDSTWGPNYGYTF; cdr3_nt: TGTGCCAGCAGCGACAGCACCTGGGGACCTAACTATGGCTACACCTTC
clone_size: NA; v_call: TRBV19; d_call: TRBD1; j_call: TRBJ1-1; cdr3_aa: CASSQGAMNTEAFF; cdr3_nt: TGTGCCAGTAGTCAGGGGGCTATGAACACTGAAGCTTTCTTT
clone_size: many; v_call: TRBV3-1; d_call: NA; j_call: TRBJ1-4; cdr3_aa: CASSQGEGYGKLFF; cdr3_nt: TGTGCCAGCAGCCAAGGGGAAGGGTATGGAAAACTGTTTTTT
clone_size: NA; v_call: TRBV5-8; d_call: TRBD1; j_call: TRBJ1-2; cdr3_aa: CASSKAGHRGYGYTF; cdr3_nt: TGTGCCAGCAGCAAGGCGGGGCACAGGGGATATGGCTACACCTTC
clone_size: many; v_call: TRBV28; d_call: TRBD1; j_call: TRBJ2-7; cdr3_aa: CASSLWEGQGYEQYF; cdr3_nt: TGTGCCAGCAGTTTATGGGAAGGACAGGGGTACGAGCAGTACTTC
clone_size: many; v_call: TRBV7-9; d_call: NA; j_call: TRBJ2-1; cdr3_aa: CASSLQGGEQFF; cdr3_nt: TGTGCCAGCAGCCTACAGGGAGGTGAGCAGTTCTTC
clone_size: many; v_call: TRBV18; d_call: NA; j_call: TRBJ1-1; cdr3_aa: CASSPGSSNTEAFF; cdr3_nt: TGTGCCAGCTCACCGGGCAGTTCGAACACTGAAGCTTTCTTT
clone_size: many; v_call: TRBV6-6; d_call: NA; j_call: TRBJ1-1; cdr3_aa: CASSYPTGTEAFF; cdr3_nt: TGTGCCAGCAGTTACCCGACGGGCACTGAAGCTTTCTTT
clone_size: NA; v_call: TRBV20-1; d_call: NA; j_call: TRBJ2-2; cdr3_aa: CSAKGGGDTGELFF; cdr3_nt: TGCAGTGCTAAGGGAGGGGGTGACACCGGGGAGCTGTTTTTT
clone_size: few; v_call: TRBV19; d_call: NA; j_call: TRBJ1-3; cdr3_aa: CASTLDGSGNTIYF; cdr3_nt: TGTGCCAGTACCCTGGACGGCTCTGGAAACACCATATATTTT
clone_size: few; v_call: TRBV12-3/TRBV12-4; d_call: NA; j_call: TRBJ2-3; cdr3_aa: CASRPGYMTDTQYF; cdr3_nt: TGTGCCAGCAGACCAGGGTACATGACAGATACGCAGTATTTT
clone_size: NA; v_call: TRBV7-9; d_call: NA; j_call: TRBJ2-6; cdr3_aa: CASSSGGVAGANVLTF; cdr3_nt: TGTGCCAGCAGCTCAGGTGGCGTGGCTGGGGCCAACGTCCTGACTTTC
clone_size: NA; v_call: TRBV19; d_call: TRBD1; j_call: TRBJ1-5; cdr3_aa: CATRTGHQPQHF; cdr3_nt: TGTGCCACCCGGACAGGTCATCAGCCCCAGCATTTT
clone_size: NA; v_call: TRBV5-8; d_call: NA; j_call: TRBJ2-2; cdr3_aa: CASSLVKGVTGELFF; cdr3_nt: TGTGCCAGCAGCTTGGTCAAGGGAGTGACCGGGGAGCTGTTTTTT
clone_size: many; v_call: TRBV29-1; d_call: NA; j_call: TRBJ2-1; cdr3_aa: CSVEGGGPYNEQFF; cdr3_nt: TGCAGCGTTGAAGGCGGGGGCCCCTACAATGAGCAGTTCTTC
clone_size: NA; v_call: TRBV6-5; d_call: TRBD2; j_call: TRBJ2-1; cdr3_aa: CASSYWGGRRDEQFF; cdr3_nt: TGTGCCAGCAGTTACTGGGGCGGGAGGAGGGATGAGCAGTTCTTC
clone_size: many; v_call: TRBV6-1; d_call: TRBD2; j_call: TRBJ2-1; cdr3_aa: CASRSLAGGYNEQFF; cdr3_nt: TGTGCCAGCAGATCCCTAGCGGGAGGGTACAATGAGCAGTTCTTC
clone_size: NA; v_call: TRBV20-1; d_call: TRBD1; j_call: TRBJ2-4; cdr3_aa: CSASGQGNLAKNIQYF; cdr3_nt: TGCAGTGCTAGTGGACAGGGAAATCTGGCCAAAAACATTCAGTACTTC
clone_size: few; v_call: TRBV12-3/TRBV12-4; d_call: NA; j_call: TRBJ1-5; cdr3_aa: CASSRAGINSNQPQHF; cdr3_nt: TGTGCCAGCAGCCGCGCAGGCATTAATAGCAATCAGCCCCAGCATTTT
clone_size: NA; v_call: TRBV10-3; d_call: TRBD1; j_call: TRBJ1-4; cdr3_aa: CAISETGGSGEKLFF; cdr3_nt: TGTGCCATCAGTGAGACAGGGGGCTCAGGGGAAAAACTGTTTTTT
clone_size: few; v_call: TRBV3-1; d_call: NA; j_call: TRBJ2-7; cdr3_aa: CASSHRGTYEQYF; cdr3_nt: TGTGCCAGCAGCCACCGCGGCACCTACGAGCAGTACTTC
clone_size: NA; v_call: TRBV5-1; d_call: NA; j_call: TRBJ2-7; cdr3_aa: CASSLAWGEDEQYF; cdr3_nt: TGCGCCAGCAGCTTGGCCTGGGGGGAGGACGAGCAGTACTTC
clone_size: many; v_call: TRBV11-1; d_call: NA; j_call: TRBJ2-1; cdr3_aa: CASSFLGAGYNEQFF; cdr3_nt: TGTGCCAGCAGCTTCTTGGGGGCCGGCTACAATGAGCAGTTCTTC
clone_size: few; v_call: TRBV7-9; d_call: NA; j_call: TRBJ2-3; cdr3_aa: CASSLALRLRNAGDTQYF; cdr3_nt: TGTGCCAGCAGCTTAGCGCTGAGACTCCGAAATGCAGGGGATACGCAGTATTTT
clone_size: NA; v_call: TRBV12-3/TRBV12-4; d_call: NA; j_call: TRBJ1-1; cdr3_aa: CASSLKGTNTEAFF; cdr3_nt: TGTGCCAGCAGTTTAAAGGGGACGAACACTGAAGCTTTCTTT
clone_size: many; v_call: TRBV27; d_call: NA; j_call: TRBJ2-1; cdr3_aa: CASHMGTANYNEQFF; cdr3_nt: TGTGCCAGTCACATGGGGACTGCGAACTACAATGAGCAGTTCTTC
clone_size: NA; v_call: TRBV5-1; d_call: NA; j_call: TRBJ1-4; cdr3_aa: CASSLDRVTNEKLFF; cdr3_nt: TGCGCCAGCAGCTTGGACAGGGTTACTAATGAAAAACTGTTTTTT
clone_size: many; v_call: TRBV2; d_call: TRBD1; j_call: TRBJ1-5; cdr3_aa: CASSQGGTPYSNQPQHF; cdr3_nt: TGTGCCAGCAGCCAGGGGGGGACACCTTATAGCAATCAGCCCCAGCATTTT
clone_size: few; v_call: TRBV28; d_call: NA; j_call: TRBJ2-5; cdr3_aa: CAGSPVLQETQYF; cdr3_nt: TGTGCCGGCAGTCCCGTACTACAAGAGACCCAGTACTTC
clone_size: few; v_call: TRBV19; d_call: NA; j_call: TRBJ1-1; cdr3_aa: CASSITDNTEAFF; cdr3_nt: TGTGCCAGTAGTATAACCGACAACACTGAAGCTTTCTTT
clone_size: few; v_call: TRBV6-1; d_call: NA; j_call: TRBJ2-1; cdr3_aa: CASSPRDWGNEQFF; cdr3_nt: TGTGCCAGCAGTCCCCGGGACTGGGGAAATGAGCAGTTCTTC
clone_size: NA; v_call: TRBV4-1; d_call: NA; j_call: TRBJ2-7; cdr3_aa: CASSLLGNYEQYF; cdr3_nt: TGCGCCAGCAGCCTATTAGGTAATTACGAGCAGTACTTC